The 2 T cell receptor beta chains below come from one sample, sequenced in a study of radiotherapy plus CTLA-4 blockade in lung cancer. Profiled with immunoSEQ multiplex PCR; TCRdb holds only in-frame clones, not every one. The top ten clones hold about 3.5% of a sample with about 98,000 clones, around four fifths of them seen once. The material sequenced was peripheral blood, taken from a patient treated with radiotherapy plus ipilimumab. The receptors shown here come from a human donor with non-small cell lung cancer who had a partial response to radiotherapy plus ipilimumab.

V gene TRBV7-2 combines with J gene TRBJ1-2; tentative D call: TRBD1 (6 bases). V gave up 2 bases and J gave up 3 bases, with 10 bases separating them. This CDR3 comprises 14 residues. Germline V gives CDR1 SGHTA, CDR2 FQGNSA. The CDR3 loop is CASSLQGFDYGYTF. Here the CDR3 DNA reads TGTGCCAGCAGCTTACAGGGGTTTGACTATGGCTACACCTTC.

The chain employs TRBV29-1 and TRBJ2-2; 9 nucleotides align to TRBD1. The germline V gene has CDR1 SQVTM and CDR2 ANQGSEA. CDR3 size: 13 residues. The trim removed 2 bases at V and 7 bases at J, leaving 2 bases unmatched. CDR3 amino acids: CSVETGGIGELFF. As DNA, the CDR3 is TGCAGCGTTGAAACAGGGGGCATCGGGGAGCTGTTTTTT.